This TCR beta chain was sequenced during a study of OX40 agonist ivuxolimab in advanced cancers. Broader study findings: The 0.1-3.0 mg/kg partial responders had among the lowest clonal expansion.

A note on this clone: No antigen is known for it.

Enrollment shut out patients with autoimmune disease history or systemic immunosuppression. Profiled with immunoSEQ multiplex PCR; TCRdb holds only in-frame clones, not every one. The sample holds over 40,000 clones, about 88% seen once. Germline values: CDR1 SNHLY, CDR2 FYNNEI. The ends were cut back, 1 base at V and 1 base at J, with 5 bases in the middle. There are 13 residues in the CDR3. The chain couples TRBV2 to TRBJ2-7; D ambiguous. The receptor was derived from an adult with an advanced solid tumor such as melanoma, head and neck, liver or kidney cancer. Sequenced here: CD4+ or CD8+ T cells sorted from blood, sampled in a trial of the OX40 agonist ivuxolimab. The CDR3 coding sequence is TGTGCCAGCAGTGAAGTCAGGTCCTACGAGCAGTACTTC. Translating gives CASSEVRSYEQYF.